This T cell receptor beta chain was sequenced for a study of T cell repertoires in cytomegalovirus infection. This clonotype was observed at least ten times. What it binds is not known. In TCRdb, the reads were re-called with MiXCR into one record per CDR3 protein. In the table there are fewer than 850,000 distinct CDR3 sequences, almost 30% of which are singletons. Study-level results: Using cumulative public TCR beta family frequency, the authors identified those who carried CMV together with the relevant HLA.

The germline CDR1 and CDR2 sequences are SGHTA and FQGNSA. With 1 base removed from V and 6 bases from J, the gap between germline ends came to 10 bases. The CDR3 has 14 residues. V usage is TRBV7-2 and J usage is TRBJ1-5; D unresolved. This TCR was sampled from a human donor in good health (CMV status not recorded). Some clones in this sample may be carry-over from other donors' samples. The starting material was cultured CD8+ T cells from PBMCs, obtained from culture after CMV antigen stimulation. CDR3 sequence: CASSLGTSGQPQHF. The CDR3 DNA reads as TGTGCCAGCAGCTTAGGGACGTCAGGTCAGCCCCAGCATTTT.